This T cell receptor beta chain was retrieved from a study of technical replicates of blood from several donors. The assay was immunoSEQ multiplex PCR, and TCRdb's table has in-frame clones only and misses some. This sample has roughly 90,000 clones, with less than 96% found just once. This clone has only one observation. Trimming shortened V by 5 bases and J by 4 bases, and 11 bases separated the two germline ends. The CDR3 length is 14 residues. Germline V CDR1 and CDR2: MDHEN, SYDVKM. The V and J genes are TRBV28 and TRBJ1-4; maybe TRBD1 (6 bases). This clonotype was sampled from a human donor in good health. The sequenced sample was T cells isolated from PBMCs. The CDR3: CASSATGINEKLFF. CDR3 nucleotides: TGTGCCAGCAGTGCCACAGGGATTAATGAAAAACTGTTTTTT. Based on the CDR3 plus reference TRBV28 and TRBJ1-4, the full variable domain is DVKVTQSSRYLVKRTGEKVFLECVQDMDHENMFWYRQDPGLGLRLIYFSYDVKMKEKGDIPEGYSVSREKKERFSLILESASTNQTSMYLCASSATGINEKLFFGSGTQLSVL.